This T cell receptor beta chain stems from a study of siplizumab effects on memory and regulatory T cells. The study's findings and limits: Memory cells that were CD4+ and unstimulated gave rise to alloreactive sequences, which siplizumab significantly reduced. Most proliferating CD4+ or CD8+ clones, roughly 75-95%, had no naive or memory assignment. Proliferating siplizumab-culture Treg suppressive function went unconfirmed. There appeared to be greater diversity in naive T cells than in memory cells, and naive T cells seemed major contributors to the alloresponse.

Method: immunoSEQ multiplex PCR; TCRdb's copy keeps in-frame clones and lacks some. The repertoire consists of roughly 100,000 clones, with 92% occurring once and the leading ten covering about 1.1%. V trimming: 4 bases; J trimming: 6 bases; junction bases outside the gene matches: 5. The germline V gene encodes CDR1 MNHEY and CDR2 SMNVEV (reference sequence). The CDR3 runs to 16 residues. This clone was recorded only once. Its antigen is still unknown. The chain is built from TRBV27 and TRBJ2-2, with 13 bases identical to TRBD2. Sequenced material: CD4+ T cells sorted from blood. The TCR sequence derives from a human donor in good health. The CDR3: CASSYSGLAGPGELFF. The CDR3 region has the DNA TGTGCCAGCAGTTATTCGGGACTAGCGGGACCCGGGGAGCTGTTTTTT.